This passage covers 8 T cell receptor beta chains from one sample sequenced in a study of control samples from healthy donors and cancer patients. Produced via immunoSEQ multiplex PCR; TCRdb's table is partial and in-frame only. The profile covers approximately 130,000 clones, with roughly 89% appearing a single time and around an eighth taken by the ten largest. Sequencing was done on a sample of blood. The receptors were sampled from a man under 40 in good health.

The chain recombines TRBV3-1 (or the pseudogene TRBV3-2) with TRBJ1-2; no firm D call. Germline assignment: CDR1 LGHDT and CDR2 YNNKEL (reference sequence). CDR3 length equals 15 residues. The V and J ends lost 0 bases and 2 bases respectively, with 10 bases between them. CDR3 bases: TGTGCCAGCAGCCAAGATCACGGTGTCAACTATGGCTACACCTTC. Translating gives CASSQDHGVNYGYTF.

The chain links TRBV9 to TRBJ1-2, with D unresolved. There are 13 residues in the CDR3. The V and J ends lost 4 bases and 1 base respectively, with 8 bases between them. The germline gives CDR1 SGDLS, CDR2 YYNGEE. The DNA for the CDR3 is TGTGCCAGCAGCCCCCCTGTTAACTATGGCTACACCTTC. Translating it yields CASSPPVNYGYTF.

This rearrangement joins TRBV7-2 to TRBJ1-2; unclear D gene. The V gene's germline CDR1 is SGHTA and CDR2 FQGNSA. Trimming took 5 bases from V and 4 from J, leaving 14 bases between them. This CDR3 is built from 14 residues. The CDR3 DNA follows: TGTGCCAGCAGCCCCTCTGCAGGCCTCTATGGCTACACCTTC. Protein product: CASSPSAGLYGYTF.

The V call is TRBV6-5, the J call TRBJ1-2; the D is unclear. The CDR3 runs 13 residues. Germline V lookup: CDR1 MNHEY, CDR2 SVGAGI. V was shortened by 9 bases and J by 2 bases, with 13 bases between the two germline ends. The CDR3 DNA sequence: TGTGCCAGTCAAAGGGCGGGGAACTATGGCTACACCTTC. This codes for CASQRAGNYGYTF.

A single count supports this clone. CDR3 nucleotides: TGCGCCAGCAGCCAAGGAACCGCCCTGGGTAGCACAGATACGCAGTATTTT. Protein product: CASSQGTALGSTDTQYF. The chain joins TRBV4-1 to TRBJ2-3; D is undetermined. Germline lookup yields CDR1 MGHRA and CDR2 YSYEKL. The CDR3 is 17 residues long. V lost 1 base to trimming and J lost 0 bases, with 14 bases between them.

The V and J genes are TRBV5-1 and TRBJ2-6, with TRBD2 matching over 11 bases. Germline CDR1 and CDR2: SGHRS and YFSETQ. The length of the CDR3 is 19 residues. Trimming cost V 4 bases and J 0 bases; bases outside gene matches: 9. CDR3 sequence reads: CASSVKTSGAPSGANVLTF. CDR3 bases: TGCGCCAGCAGCGTAAAGACTAGCGGGGCTCCCTCTGGGGCCAACGTCCTGACTTTC.

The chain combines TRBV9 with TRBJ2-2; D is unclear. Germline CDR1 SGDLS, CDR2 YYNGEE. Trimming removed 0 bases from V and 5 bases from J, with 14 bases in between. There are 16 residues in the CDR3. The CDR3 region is CASSVDPQQVTGELFF. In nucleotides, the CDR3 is TGTGCCAGCAGCGTAGATCCGCAGCAGGTGACCGGGGAGCTGTTTTTT.

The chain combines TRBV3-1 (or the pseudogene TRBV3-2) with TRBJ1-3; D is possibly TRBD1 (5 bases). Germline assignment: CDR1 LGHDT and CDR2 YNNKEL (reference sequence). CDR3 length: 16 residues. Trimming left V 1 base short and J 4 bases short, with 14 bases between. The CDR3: CASSQVGAVAGNTIYF. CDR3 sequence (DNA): TGTGCCAGCAGCCAAGTTGGGGCTGTCGCCGGAAACACCATATATTTT.